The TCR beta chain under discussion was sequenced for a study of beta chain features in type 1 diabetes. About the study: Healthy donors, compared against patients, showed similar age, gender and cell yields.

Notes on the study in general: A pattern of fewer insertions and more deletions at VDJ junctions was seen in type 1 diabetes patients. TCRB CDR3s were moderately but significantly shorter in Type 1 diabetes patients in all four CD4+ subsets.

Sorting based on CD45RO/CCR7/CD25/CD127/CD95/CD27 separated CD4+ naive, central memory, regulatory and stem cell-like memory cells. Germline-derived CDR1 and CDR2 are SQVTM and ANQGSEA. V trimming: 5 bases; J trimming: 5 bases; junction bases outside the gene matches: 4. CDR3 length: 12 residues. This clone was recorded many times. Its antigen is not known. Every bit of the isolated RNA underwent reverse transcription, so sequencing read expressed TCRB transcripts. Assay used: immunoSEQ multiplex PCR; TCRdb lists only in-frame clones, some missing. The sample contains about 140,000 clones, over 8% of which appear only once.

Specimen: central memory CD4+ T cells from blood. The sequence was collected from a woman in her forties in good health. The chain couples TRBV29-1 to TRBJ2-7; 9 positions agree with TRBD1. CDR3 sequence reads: CSVKQGADEQYF. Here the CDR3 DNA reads TGCAGCGTTAAACAGGGGGCGGACGAGCAGTACTTC.